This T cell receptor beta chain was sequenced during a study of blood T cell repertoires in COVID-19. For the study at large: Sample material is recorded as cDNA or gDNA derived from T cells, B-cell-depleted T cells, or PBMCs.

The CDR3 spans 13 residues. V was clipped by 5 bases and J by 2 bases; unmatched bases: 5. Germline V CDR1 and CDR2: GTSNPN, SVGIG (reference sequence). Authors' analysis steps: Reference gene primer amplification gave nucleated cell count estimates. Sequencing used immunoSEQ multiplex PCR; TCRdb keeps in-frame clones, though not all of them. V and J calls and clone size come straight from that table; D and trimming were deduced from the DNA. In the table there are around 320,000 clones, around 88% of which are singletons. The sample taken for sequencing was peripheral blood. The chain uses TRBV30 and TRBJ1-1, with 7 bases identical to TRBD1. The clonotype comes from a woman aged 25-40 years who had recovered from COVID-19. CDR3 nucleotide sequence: TGTGCCTGGTTAACAGGGGCAAACACTGAAGCTTTCTTT. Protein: CAWLTGANTEAFF. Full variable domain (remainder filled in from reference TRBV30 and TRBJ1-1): SQTIHQWPATLVQPVGSPLSLECTVEGTSNPNLYWYRQAAGRGLQLLFYSVGIGQISSEVPQNLSASRPQDRQFILSSKKLLLSDSGFYLCAWLTGANTEAFFGQGTRLTVV.